The T cell receptor beta chain under discussion was sequenced for a study of T cell repertoires in aging, cancer and after chemotherapy. Overall study context: Chronic lymphocytic leukemia patients on fludarabine- or bendamustine-based regimens gave paired samples before and after chemotherapy. The full dataset contained about 10 million TCR reads. The study, taken as a whole, reports: Compared with age-matched healthy donors, untreated hematological or solid cancer patients showed higher blood TCR clonality. Across the chemotherapy interval, each cancer cohort showed higher median generation probability, suggesting thymic rebound.

Rearranged V-D-J TRB sequences were amplified with a mixed TRB-A/B primer pool. TCRdb analysed the multiplex PCR reads with MiXCR anew, one entry per CDR3 protein. Of about 5,000 distinct CDR3 sequences in the sample, approximately 30% were seen once. The V and J ends lost 4 bases and 1 base respectively, with 4 bases between them. The CDR3 length is 11 residues. The V gene's germline CDR1 is SQVTM and CDR2 ANQGSEA. This clonotype is medium-sized (0.01 to 0.1%) in the sample. Its antigen is not known. The template was genomic DNA from peripheral blood, not RNA. The chain is built from TRBV29-1 and TRBJ1-1, with D unclear. Sequencing was performed on blood. This sequence was found in a human donor with a blood cancer. The CDR3 coding sequence is TGCAGCGTTGGTCGGAACACTGAAGCTTTCTTT. It translates to CSVGRNTEAFF.